The rows below give T cell receptor beta chains drawn from one sample of a study of T-cell memory formation after mild COVID-19. TCRdb re-derived calls from the 5' RACE reads in MiXCR, one entry per CDR3 protein. The sample has about 110,000 distinct CDR3 sequences; around a fifth are singletons. The sample was PBMCs or a T cell subset sorted from them (not recorded which). Receptors were obtained from a man younger than 35 who had mild COVID-19 (a few samples of this study predate the infection). Cell type and time point are not known. Each CDR3 is given with its conserved first and last residue. A D gene is named only where the DNA matches it firmly. Clone size, where shown, is once, few, many, or a class for clones that have expanded.

size: NA; D: NA; J: TRBJ1-5; length: 15; V: TRBV4-1; CDR3: CASSQAQGGNQPQHF; DNA: TGCGCCAGCAGCCAAGCCCAAGGAGGGAACCAGCCCCAGCATTTT
size: NA; D: NA; J: TRBJ2-7; length: 12; V: TRBV10-2; CDR3: CASAIWGYEQYF; DNA: TGCGCCAGCGCGATTTGGGGGTACGAGCAGTACTTC
size: NA; D: TRBD1; J: TRBJ2-7; length: 13; V: TRBV11-2; CDR3: CASSRQGAYEQYF; DNA: TGTGCCAGCTCCCGACAGGGGGCCTACGAGCAGTACTTC
size: NA; D: NA; J: TRBJ1-2; length: 12; V: TRBV12-3/TRBV12-4; CDR3: CASSRLDLRCTF; DNA: TGTGCCAGCAGCCGCCTTGACTTGAGGTGCACCTTC
size: NA; D: TRBD1; J: TRBJ1-4; length: 18; V: TRBV7-2; CDR3: CASSLRRQGALTNEKLFF; DNA: TGTGCCAGCAGCTTAAGGAGACAGGGGGCGCTTACTAATGAAAAACTGTTTTTT
size: few; D: NA; J: TRBJ1-5; length: 15; V: TRBV20-1; CDR3: CSASSAINSNQPQHF; DNA: TGCAGTGCTAGTAGTGCTATCAATAGCAATCAGCCCCAGCATTTT
size: once; D: TRBD1; J: TRBJ1-2; length: 13; V: TRBV29-1; CDR3: CSAVGQPQDGYTF; DNA: TGCAGCGCCGTGGGACAGCCTCAGGATGGCTACACCTTC
size: NA; D: TRBD2; J: TRBJ2-1; length: 16; V: TRBV6-2/TRBV6-3; CDR3: CASSYYSGGSYNEQFF; DNA: TGTGCCAGCAGTTATTATAGCGGGGGCAGTTACAATGAGCAGTTCTTC
size: many; D: NA; J: TRBJ1-5; length: 13; V: TRBV9; CDR3: CASGKGLNQPQHF; DNA: TGTGCCAGCGGGAAGGGGCTCAATCAGCCCCAGCATTTT
size: NA; D: TRBD1; J: TRBJ1-2; length: 15; V: TRBV6-6; CDR3: CASSSLPGTGGTYTF; DNA: TGTGCCAGCAGTTCTCTACCCGGGACAGGTGGAACCTACACCTTC